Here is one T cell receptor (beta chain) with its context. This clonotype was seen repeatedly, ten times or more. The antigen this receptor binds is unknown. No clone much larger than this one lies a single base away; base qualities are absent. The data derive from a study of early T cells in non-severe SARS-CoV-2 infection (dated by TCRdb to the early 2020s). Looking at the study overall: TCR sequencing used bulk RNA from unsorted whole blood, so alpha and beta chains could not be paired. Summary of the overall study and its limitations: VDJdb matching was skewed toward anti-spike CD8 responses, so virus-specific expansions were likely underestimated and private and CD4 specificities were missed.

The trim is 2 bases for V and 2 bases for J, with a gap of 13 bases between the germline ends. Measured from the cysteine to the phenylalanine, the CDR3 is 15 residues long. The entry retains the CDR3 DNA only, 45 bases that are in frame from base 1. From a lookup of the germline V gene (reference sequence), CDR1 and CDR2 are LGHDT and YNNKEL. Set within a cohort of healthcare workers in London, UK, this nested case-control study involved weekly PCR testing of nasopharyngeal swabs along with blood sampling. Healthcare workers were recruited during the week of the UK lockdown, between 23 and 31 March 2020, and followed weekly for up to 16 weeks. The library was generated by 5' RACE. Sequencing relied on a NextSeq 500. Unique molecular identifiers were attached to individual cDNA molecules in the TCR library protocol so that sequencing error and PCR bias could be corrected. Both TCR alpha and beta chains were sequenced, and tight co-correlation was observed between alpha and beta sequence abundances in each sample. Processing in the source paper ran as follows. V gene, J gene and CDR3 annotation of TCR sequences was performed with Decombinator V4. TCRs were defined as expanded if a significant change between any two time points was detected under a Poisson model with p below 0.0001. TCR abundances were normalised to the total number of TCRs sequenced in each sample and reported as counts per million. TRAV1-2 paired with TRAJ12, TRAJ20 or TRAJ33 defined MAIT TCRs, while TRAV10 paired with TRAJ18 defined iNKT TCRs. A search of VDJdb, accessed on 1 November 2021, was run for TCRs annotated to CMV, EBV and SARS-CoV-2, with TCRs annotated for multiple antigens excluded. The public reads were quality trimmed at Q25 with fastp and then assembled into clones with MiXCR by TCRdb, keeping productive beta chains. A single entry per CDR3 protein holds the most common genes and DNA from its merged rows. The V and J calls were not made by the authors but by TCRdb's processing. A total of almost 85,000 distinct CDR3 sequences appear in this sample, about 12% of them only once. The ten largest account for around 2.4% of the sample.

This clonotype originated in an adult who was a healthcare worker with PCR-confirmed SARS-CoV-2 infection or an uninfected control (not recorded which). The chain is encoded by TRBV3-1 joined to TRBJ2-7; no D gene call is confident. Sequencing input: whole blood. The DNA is TGTGCCAGCAGCCAACGCCGATTTCTGCCCTACGAGCAGTACTTC. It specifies CASSQRRFLPYEQYF.